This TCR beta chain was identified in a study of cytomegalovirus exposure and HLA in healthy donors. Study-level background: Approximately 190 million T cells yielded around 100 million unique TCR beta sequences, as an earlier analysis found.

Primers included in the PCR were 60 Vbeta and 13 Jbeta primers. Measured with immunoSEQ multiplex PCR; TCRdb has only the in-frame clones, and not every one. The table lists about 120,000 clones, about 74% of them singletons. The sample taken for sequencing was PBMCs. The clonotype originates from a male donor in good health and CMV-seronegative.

The CDR3 bases are TGCGCCAGCAGCCAAGATGCAGGAGGGACTGAAGCTTTCTTT. Encoded protein: CASSQDAGGTEAFF. This chain connects TRBV4-3 to TRBJ1-1; D unclear. CDR1 is LGHNA, CDR2 YSLEER, per germline. Trimming took off 0 bases at V and 5 bases at J, with 10 bases between the two ends. The CDR3 length is 14 residues.